The 13 T cell receptor beta chains presented below share a single source sample, sequenced in a study of blood T cell repertoires in COVID-19. The data were produced by immunoSEQ multiplex PCR, yet TCRdb's version contains in-frame clones alone and is incomplete. The sample holds 300,000 to 450,000 clones, 80% to 90% seen once. The sequencing input was PBMCs or T cells enriched from blood (not recorded which). All receptors derive from a young man who had recovered from COVID-19.

V usage is TRBV12-3 or TRBV12-4 and J usage is TRBJ1-5; D gene unclear. The CDR3 has 13 residues. V was clipped by 7 bases and J by 3 bases, with 10 bases between them. The CDR3 DNA reads as TGTGCCAGCAATCGGGGTTACAATCAGCCCCAGCATTTT. As protein: CASNRGYNQPQHF.

This clone was picked up a small number of times. This sequence joins TRBV6-5 and TRBJ1-2; TRBD1 matches at 8 bases. The CDR3 has 14 amino acids. Per the germline V gene, CDR1 is MNHEY and CDR2 is SVGAGI. With V trimmed by 6 bases and J by 6 bases, 9 bases remained unmatched. CDR3: CASSRTRGQNGYTF. The CDR3 DNA reads TGTGCCAGCAGCAGGACCAGGGGGCAAAATGGCTACACCTTC.

About this clone itself: At one end, the junction sequence differs from germline, possibly due to a read error. The V and J genes are TRBV2 and TRBJ2-7, with no clear D. CDR1 SNHLY and CDR2 FYNNEI come from the germline V gene. The CDR3 covers 13 residues. DNA for the CDR3: TGTGCCAGCAGTAAAGCCTCTTTCTACGAGCAGTACTTC. Protein sequence: CASSKASFYEQYF.

This chain connects TRBV28 to TRBJ2-7; no clear D. Between the trimmed V and J ends, which lost 6 bases and 6 bases, there was a span of 12 bases. The CDR3 totals 12 residues. Germline V gene sequence: CDR1 MDHEN, CDR2 SYDVKM. The CDR3, as DNA: TGTGCCAGCAGGACCGGTGAGCGCGAGCAGTACTTC. It translates to CASRTGEREQYF.

The V and J genes are TRBV4-1 and TRBJ1-6; 8 nucleotides match TRBD1. Germline CDR1 is MGHRA and CDR2 is YSYEKL. The V segment lost 4 bases and the J segment 8 bases; nucleotides outside the gene matches: 7. CDR3 length: 15 amino acids. DNA for the CDR3: TGCGCCAGCAGCCCTGGACAGGGTTCGTATTCACCCCTCCACTTT. The encoded protein is CASSPGQGSYSPLHF.

The chain carries TRBV5-5 and TRBJ1-2, with TRBD1 matching over 8 bases. The CDR3 consists of 14 residues. From germline, CDR1 is SGHKS and CDR2 YYEKEE (reference sequence). With 5 bases clipped from V and 1 base from J, the junction kept 4 bases outside the gene matches. CDR3 nucleotide sequence: TGTGCCAGCAGGACAGGGGTTGATAACTATGGCTACACCTTC. Translating gives CASRTGVDNYGYTF. Drawing the rest from reference TRBV5-5 and TRBJ1-2, the complete variable domain is DAGVTQSPTHLIKTRGQQVTLRCSPISGHKSVSWYQQVLGQGPQFIFQYYEKEERGRGNFPDRFSARQFPNYSSELNVNALLLGDSALYLCASRTGVDNYGYTFGSGTRLTVV.

V usage is TRBV5-4 and J usage is TRBJ2-7, with 7 bases identical to TRBD1. The CDR3 covers 13 residues. J gave up 2 bases and V 2 bases, and 1 base lay outside the gene matches. The V gene's germline CDR1 is SGHNT and CDR2 YYREEE (reference sequence). CDR3 nucleotide sequence: TGTGCCAGCAGCTTCGGGACAGCCTACGAGCAGTACTTC. Translated: CASSFGTAYEQYF.

The gene calls are TRBV13 and TRBJ2-2; TRBD2 is a possible D gene (6 bases). V was trimmed by 5 bases and J by 3 bases, leaving 10 bases between them. In germline, CDR1 is PRHDT, CDR2 FYEKMQ (reference sequence). CDR3 length equals 14 residues. CDR3 loop: CASSPRDYTGELFF. The DNA of the CDR3 is TGTGCCAGCAGCCCAAGGGACTACACCGGGGAGCTGTTTTTT.

The V gene is TRBV5-1, the J gene TRBJ2-3; possible D gene TRBD1, 5 bases. The CDR3 length is 15 residues. From germline, CDR1 is SGHRS and CDR2 YFSETQ. The V and J ends lost 5 bases and 2 bases respectively, with 15 bases between them. The CDR3 sequence is CASRTLQGSTDTQYF. The DNA of the CDR3 is TGCGCCAGCAGAACACTGCAGGGTTCCACAGATACGCAGTATTTT.

The V gene is TRBV28, the J gene TRBJ2-7; the D is unclear. The V end lost 8 bases, the J end lost 1 base, and 9 bases lay between the germline ends. CDR1 and CDR2 from the germline V gene are MDHEN and SYDVKM. CDR3 length: 12 residues. This chain's CDR3 is CASGAASYEQYF. CDR3 nucleotide sequence: TGTGCCAGCGGAGCAGCGTCCTACGAGCAGTACTTC.

This clone was observed a single time. This chain uses TRBV2 with TRBJ1-4; TRBD1 matches 8 bases. This CDR3 has 12 residues. After removal of 10 bases from V and 5 bases from J, the junction contained 3 bases not matched to a gene. Looked up from germline, CDR1 is SNHLY and CDR2 is FYNNEI. DNA of the CDR3: TGTGCCATAGGACAGGGAAATGAAAAACTGTTTTTT. Its protein is CAIGQGNEKLFF. Full variable domain (rest looked up from reference TRBV2 and TRBJ1-4): EPEVTQTPSHQVTQMGQEVILRCVPISNHLYFYWYRQILGQKVEFLVSFYNNEISEKSEIFDDQFSVERPDGSNFTLKIRSTKLEDSAMYFCAIGQGNEKLFFGSGTQLSVL.

The chain combines TRBV7-2 with TRBJ1-1; no reliable D call. Germline CDR1 and CDR2: SGHTA and FQGNSA. The CDR3 is 13 residues long. The V and J ends lost 5 bases and 4 bases respectively, with 11 bases between them. In DNA form, the CDR3 reads TGTGCCAGCAGCCTCGGAGGCAGCACTGAAGCTTTCTTT. Residues: CASSLGGSTEAFF. The whole variable domain, filled in from reference TRBV7-2 and TRBJ1-1, reads GAGVSQSPSNKVTEKGKDVELRCDPISGHTALYWYRQSLGQGLEFLIYFQGNSAPDKSGLPSDRFSAERTGGSVSTLTIQRTQQEDSAVYLCASSLGGSTEAFFGQGTRLTVV.

This chain uses TRBV20-1 with TRBJ1-6, with D possibly matching TRBD1 (6 bases). This CDR3 has 14 amino acids. CDR1 and CDR2 (germline): DFQATT, SNEGSKA (reference sequence). V shed 3 bases and J shed 8 bases, with 14 bases lying between them. CDR3 DNA: TGCAGTGCTAGTATCCAGGGGTGGGATTCACCCCTCCACTTT. It specifies CSASIQGWDSPLHF.